One T cell receptor beta chain is described in this entry. The antigen is undetermined. A far more abundant clone sits one base away, making this likely a read error. Time point denoted: newly diagnosed GD, antithyroid drugs for less than 3 months. PBMC RNA was the source of the TCR library. CDR3 regions were amplified by Arm-PCR using iRepertoire HTBI primers to build TCR beta libraries. TCRdb analysed the multiplex PCR reads with MiXCR anew, one entry per CDR3 protein. Altogether about 540,000 distinct CDR3 sequences are present, approximately 12% being singletons, with the ten largest covering under 10%. This sample was included in a study of regulatory T cells in long-lasting Graves disease. Study-wide results and caveats: Patients whose Graves' disease persisted exhibited lower TCR diversity than those newly diagnosed.

These sequences were also reported in another study, on T cells in Graves' hyperthyroidism and ophthalmopathy. As reported in that work: Uncontrolled infection, other autoimmune disease, pregnancy or lactation excluded patients. Clinical symptoms, serum thyroxine and TRAb, thyroid ultrasound and orbital computed tomography together formed the diagnostic basis.

The material was peripheral blood mononuclear cells (PBMCs), obtained at new diagnosis, from a patient treated with antithyroid drugs. The clonotype was recovered from a man aged 25 to 45 with Graves disease.

The CDR3 loop reads CASSLDIYGHTF. Written as DNA, the CDR3 is TGTGCCAGCAGTTTAGACATCTATGGCCACACCTTC. The J gene is TRBJ2-4, the V gene TRBV12-3 or TRBV12-4; D remains unclear. The CDR3 sequence is 12 residues long.